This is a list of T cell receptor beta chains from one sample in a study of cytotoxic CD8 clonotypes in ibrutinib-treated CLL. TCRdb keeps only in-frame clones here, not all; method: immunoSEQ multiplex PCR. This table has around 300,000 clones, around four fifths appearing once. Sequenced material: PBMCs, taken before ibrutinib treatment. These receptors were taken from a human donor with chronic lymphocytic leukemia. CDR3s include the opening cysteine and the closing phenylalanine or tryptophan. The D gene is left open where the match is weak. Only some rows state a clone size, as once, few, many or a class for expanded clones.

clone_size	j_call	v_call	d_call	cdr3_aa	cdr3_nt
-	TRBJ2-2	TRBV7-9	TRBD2	CASSPVDVAGVTGELFF	TGTGCCAGCAGCCCCGTCGATGTAGCGGGAGTCACCGGGGAGCTGTTTTTT
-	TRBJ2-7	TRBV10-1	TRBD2	CASKSTSGSYEQYF	TGCGCCAGCAAATCGACTAGCGGGTCCTACGAGCAGTACTTC
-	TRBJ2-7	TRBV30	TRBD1	CAWSLTGTDEQYF	TGTGCCTGGAGCCTGACCGGGACAGACGAGCAGTACTTC
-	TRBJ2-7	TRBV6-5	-	CASSEGNSYEQYF	TGTGCCAGCAGCGAGGGAAACTCCTACGAGCAGTACTTC
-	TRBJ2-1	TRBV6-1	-	CASYRGAGYNEQFF	TGTGCCAGTTACCGGGGGGCGGGTTACAATGAGCAGTTCTTC
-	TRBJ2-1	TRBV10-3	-	CAIRGAASYNEQFF	TGTGCCATCAGGGGGGCAGCCTCCTACAATGAGCAGTTCTTC
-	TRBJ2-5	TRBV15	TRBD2	CATSGGLGLQETQYF	TGTGCCACCAGCGGTGGACTAGGGCTACAAGAGACCCAGTACTTC
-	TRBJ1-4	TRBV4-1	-	CASSQEVPNEKLFF	TGCGCCAGCAGCCAAGAGGTGCCGAATGAAAAACTGTTTTTT
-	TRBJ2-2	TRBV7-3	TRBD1	CASSWPGTANTGELFF	TGTGCCAGCAGCTGGCCCGGGACAGCGAACACCGGGGAGCTGTTTTTT
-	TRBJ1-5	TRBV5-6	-	CASSLTNQPQHF	TGTGCCAGCAGCCTAACGAATCAGCCCCAGCATTTT
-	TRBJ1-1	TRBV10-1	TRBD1	CASSNRGWGTEAFF	TGCGCCAGCAGTAACAGGGGATGGGGCACTGAAGCTTTCTTT
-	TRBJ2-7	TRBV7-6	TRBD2	CASSLVGAGPLYEQYF	TGTGCCAGCAGCTTAGTAGGAGCGGGACCGCTCTACGAGCAGTACTTC
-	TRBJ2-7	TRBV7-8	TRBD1	CAAGTGRIGQYF	TGTGCCGCCGGGACAGGTCGGATTGGGCAGTACTTC
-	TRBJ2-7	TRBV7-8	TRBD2	CASSRILAGEDYEQYF	TGTGCCAGCAGCCGCATACTAGCGGGAGAAGACTACGAGCAGTACTTC
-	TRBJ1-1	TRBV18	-	CASSPGHPSAAFF	TGTGCCAGCTCACCGGGACACCCCAGCGCAGCTTTCTTT
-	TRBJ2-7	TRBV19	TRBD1	CASSINRGRDEQYF	TGTGCCAGTAGTATCAACAGGGGTCGCGACGAGCAGTACTTC
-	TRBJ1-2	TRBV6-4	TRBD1	CASSPRGDRGRAGYTF	TGTGCCAGCAGCCCAAGGGGCGACAGGGGGCGCGCTGGCTACACCTTC
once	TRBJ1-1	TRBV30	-	CAWHHTKRWGPDTEAFF	TGTGCCTGGCATCATACTAAACGTTGGGGGCCGGACACTGAAGCTTTCTTT
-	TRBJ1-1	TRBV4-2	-	CASSQGRGRDDTEAFF	TGTGCCAGCAGCCAAGGCCGGGGTAGAGACGACACTGAAGCTTTCTTT
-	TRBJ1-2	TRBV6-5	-	CASSRSVFYGYTF	TGTGCCAGCAGCCGATCGGTTTTCTATGGCTACACCTTC
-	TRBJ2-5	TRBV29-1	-	CSVEGPEGETQYF	TGCAGCGTTGAGGGGCCAGAAGGAGAGACCCAGTACTTC
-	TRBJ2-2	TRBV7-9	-	CACEREGGTGELFF	TGTGCTTGCGAGAGGGAAGGGGGAACCGGGGAGCTGTTTTTT
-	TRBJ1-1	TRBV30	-	CAWSVHGGEAFF	TGTGCCTGGAGTGTACATGGCGGTGAAGCTTTCTTT
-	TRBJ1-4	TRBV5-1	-	CASSSPGATNEKLFF	TGCGCCAGCAGCTCTCCCGGAGCAACTAATGAAAAACTGTTTTTT
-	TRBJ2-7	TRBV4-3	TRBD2	CASSQGVGGGREQYF	TGCGCCAGCAGCCAAGGGGTTGGGGGGGGTCGAGAGCAGTACTTC